One TCR beta chain is described in this entry. Its antigen has not been determined. Base qualities were left out, and no much larger clone turns up one base away. The entry originates in a study of cytomegalovirus exposure and HLA in healthy donors (dated 2017 in TCRdb). Regarding the research as a whole: According to an earlier analysis of a few hundred of the donors, 200 million or so T cells yielded 90 million to 140 million unique TCR beta sequences and less than 300 Gb of sequence data. Roughly 310 gigabases of sequencing data and approximately 84 million unique TCR sequences were included in an early release covering 550 to 650 HLA-typed donors. Among the approximately 420 genotyped donors, approximately 82% belonged to the genetic ancestry cluster associated with self-reported Caucasian donors. The aim of the study was to test whether cataloging public T cell receptors could identify signatures of past pathogen exposure. Using immunosequencing, the study profiled T cell repertoires from 666 subjects and related those repertoires to cytomegalovirus serostatus. A separate validation cohort of about 110 different subjects was used in addition to the 666-subject first cohort. The study combined high-throughput TCR immunosequencing, statistical association of individual TCRs with disease status, and machine learning to predict cytomegalovirus infection status. A later analysis re-analyzed previously published TCR beta repertoires from 666 donors and added high-resolution HLA genotyping to study TCR occurrence patterns. Rather than drawing on any new phenotypic data, the later analysis identified candidate immune exposures from TCR beta sequences and the way those sequences occurred across donors. An earlier analysis of approximately 640 of the donors applied high-throughput TCR beta sequencing to assess whether each TCR beta V gene segment acted as functional or pseudogenic. Alongside the repertoire data, information on donor age, sex, ethnicity and CMV serostatus was compiled. A later genetic analysis took genome-wide SNP genotypes for about three fifths of the 666 donors and used that subset as a discovery cohort. Every discovery cohort repertoire had been produced on one sequencing platform. Class I and class II HLA loci were covered by the typing at four-digit resolution. Typing coverage varied by locus: roughly 629-640 donors for A, B, C, DRB1 and DQB1; roughly 560 for DQA1; about 590 for DPA1; 450 to 480 for DPB1. A handful of DR-DQ haplotypes were treated as single units for association and clustering because of strong linkage in the cohort. Among about 390 genotyped donors of the cohort, an average of roughly 240,000 unique TCR beta nucleotide sequences were sequenced per donor, roughly 20% of them non-productive. General findings and caveats noted by the study authors: The authors suggested that the approach could potentially be generalized to other disease states and immunological phenotypes. A few of the identified cytomegalovirus-associated TCR beta chains were confirmed in vitro to be specific for cytomegalovirus antigens. Because some donors lacked HLA typing at each locus, the association tests relied only on the typed subset. V-gene and J-gene trimming of TCR beta chains was associated with a missense DCLRE1C variant in a later genetic analysis, and the association was replicated in an independent cohort. A cluster of highly shared sequence variants was judged likely to be a technical artifact of the sequencing pipeline. In a later analysis, HLA-associated TCR beta chains were found to be more clonally expanded and to have lower generation probabilities than equally common non-associated chains. Presence/absence analyses assumed roughly uniform sequencing depth across donors, an assumption that may not hold. While some public TCRs were present in many individuals, most TCR sequences turned up only very rarely across donors. According to a later genetic analysis, donors in an Asian-associated ancestry cluster had fewer N-insertions in productive TCRs than the approximately 610-donor mean. In a later analysis, TCR association rates were found to vary across HLA loci, with the most associated TCRs seen for DRB1 alleles and the fewest for HLA-C alleles. The 87-base-pair reads could not distinguish some IMGT-functional V segments, including TRBV6-2 and TRBV6-3, so those segments were excluded. CMV serostatus was the only immune exposure information available for the cohort. Cytomegalovirus status was reported to be diagnosed by the classifier with high specificity and sensitivity in both the original and validation cohorts. Because counts were too low, approximately 15 rarely observed V segments, including chromosome 9 orphons, were excluded from the earlier analysis of roughly 580 of the donors. The cohort was sequenced for TCR beta chains only, and without alpha or paired-chain data the features that could be detected were limited. An earlier analysis of some 590 of the donors showed that most TCR beta V segments appeared in productive rearrangements either about 87% or about 30% of the time, which broadly matched IMGT annotations. In the study, around 150 TCR beta chains were listed as associated with cytomegalovirus. Linkage disequilibrium might explain the correlated functional status among segregating V segments, but an unknown experimental factor could not be excluded. A further reported finding was that TCR beta sequences accurately predicted the HLA-A and HLA-B alleles for most subjects in the first cohort. In a later analysis, most CMV-associated TCR beta chains were found to appear HLA-restricted, with HLA associations seemingly driven largely by CMV exposure. In a later analysis, several top co-occurrence clusters were reported to appear linked to parvovirus B19, influenza, CMV and Epstein-Barr virus. When HLA alleles, especially DR and DQ, strongly co-occurred, attributing TCR associations to individual alleles was difficult. At a false discovery rate of 0.05, a later analysis linked roughly 17,000 TCR beta sequences to specific HLA alleles.

The library was generated by the immunoSEQ multiplex PCR assay. A mixture of 60 forward primers for TCR Vbeta segments and 13 reverse primers for TCR Jbeta segments was used in the multiplex PCR. Amplification of the CDR3 region of rearranged TCR beta genes was performed with a multiplex PCR assay on genomic DNA. The amplified TCR beta libraries were sequenced on the Illumina HiSeq System as 87-base-pair reads. On the study's bioinformatics: A later analysis tallied roughly 78 million unique TCR beta chains across the 666 repertoires, and some 10 million of those chains were shared by two or more donors. Raw reads were error-corrected and collapsed into unique sequences by a nearest-neighbor algorithm in which closely related sequences were merged to remove PCR and sequencing errors. V, D and J gene segments were assigned by aligning CDR3 sequences to IMGT reference sequences. For a sequence to be retained, at least a six-nucleotide match to both a V gene segment and a J gene segment was required. A rearrangement was called productive if the CDR3 had no stop codons and remained in frame with V and J, and every other rearrangement was called non-productive. Following IMGT convention, CDR3 was defined as the stretch from the second conserved V-encoded cysteine to the conserved J-encoded phenylalanine. The earlier analysis of 587 of the donors excluded sequences that lacked an unambiguous match to a single V gene segment. An earlier analysis of under 750 of the donors called V segments functional above 56.7% productive rearrangements and segregating when the between-donor standard deviation exceeded 5%. A statistical classification framework was developed to diagnose cytomegalovirus status using the catalog of TCR beta chain sequences. In a later analysis, V and J genes were assigned by comparing TCR nucleotide sequences against IMGT/GENE-DB human TR gene sequences. A later analysis assigned CDR3 sequences and most-parsimonious VDJ recombination scenarios with the TCRdist pipeline. In a later analysis, each TCR beta chain was defined by its CDR3 amino acid sequence together with its V-gene family, and reads lacking a unique V-gene family were excluded. In a later analysis, a few hundred highly shared, low-generation-probability nucleotide sequences were removed to address suspected cross-contamination and a sequencing artifact. In a later analysis, a clonal expansion index was calculated for each public chain from normalized within-repertoire ranks of inferred template counts. In a later analysis, generation probabilities were computed using a VDJ recombination model fitted to out-of-frame rearrangements, and the results were checked against IGoR. Hypergeometric tests were used in a later analysis to score TCR-TCR, TCR-HLA and TCR-CMV co-occurrence, with a repertoire-size bias correction applied to the TCR pairs. To estimate false discovery rates, a later analysis permuted the HLA or CMV assignments 20 times. A later analysis grouped co-occurring TCRs with DBSCAN, adding TCRdist sequence similarity when clustering within HLA-allele-positive subsets. Repertoires with fewer than 30,000 or more than 120,000 public chains, plus five repertoires with anomalous nucleotide sharing, were excluded from co-occurrence clustering. TCRdb carries this immuneACCESS record with in-frame sequences only. Its versions omit some clonotypes, under half of them owing to an unresolved V gene in the studies checked, with the rest unexplained. The V and J calls and clone size are taken from that table; D and trimming were inferred from the DNA. The sample data list approximately 130,000 clones, and 70% to 80% of these were observed just once. Jointly, the top ten make up roughly 3.1% of the sample.

The cohort was made up of approximately 700 healthy bone marrow donors. All cohort members were sampled while nominally healthy, although unrecorded immune exposures were likely present. The donor tested CMV seronegative, placing the donor among the 350 or so seronegative members of the cohort. A peripheral blood sample was provided by each donor, and peripheral blood mononuclear cells were used for TCR beta sequencing. The Qiagen DNeasy Blood Extraction Kit was used to extract genomic DNA from the blood cell samples. Reading the germline V gene gives CDR1 MGHRA and CDR2 YSYEKL. Trimming takes 2 bases off V and 3 bases off J; junction bases not matched to a gene: 8. Inclusive of the bounding cysteine and phenylalanine, the CDR3 is 17 residues long. The sequence is cut down to CDR3 DNA, 51 bases in frame from base 1.

Sequencing was done on a sample of PBMCs. The chain links TRBV4-1 with TRBJ2-4, with 9 bases matching TRBD2. This TCR came from a man aged 25 to 40 in good health and CMV-seronegative. The CDR3 sequence is CASSQPLRGRDKNIQYF. The sequenced DNA is TGCGCCAGCAGCCAACCCCTCCGCGGGAGGGACAAAAACATTCAGTACTTC.